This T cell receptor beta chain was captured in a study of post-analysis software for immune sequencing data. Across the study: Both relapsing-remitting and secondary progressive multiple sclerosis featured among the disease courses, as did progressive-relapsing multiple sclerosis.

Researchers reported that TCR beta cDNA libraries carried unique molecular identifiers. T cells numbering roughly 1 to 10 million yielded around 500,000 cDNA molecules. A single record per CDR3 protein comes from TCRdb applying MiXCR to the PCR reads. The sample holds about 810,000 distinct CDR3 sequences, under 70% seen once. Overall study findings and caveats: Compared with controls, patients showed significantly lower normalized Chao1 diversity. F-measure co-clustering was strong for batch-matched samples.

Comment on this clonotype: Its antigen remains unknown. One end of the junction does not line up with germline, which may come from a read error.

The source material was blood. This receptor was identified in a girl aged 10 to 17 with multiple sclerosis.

The CDR3 protein is CTSRRLQGDTDTQYF. DNA of the CDR3: TGCACCAGCAGGCGGTTACAGGGAGACACAGATACGCAGTATTTT. The chain is built from TRBV5-1 and TRBJ2-3, with TRBD1 as a possible D gene (6 bases). Germline lookup yields CDR1 SGHRS and CDR2 YFSETQ. CDR3 length equals 15 residues.